This T cell receptor (beta chain) originates from a study of blood T cell repertoires in COVID-19. Under the authors' procedure: How many nucleated cells were present was estimated from reference gene primer amplification. Assay: immunoSEQ multiplex PCR; the TCRdb copy retains only in-frame clones and omits some. That table gives V, J and clone size, and the DNA gave D and trimming. Of about 52,000 clones listed, approximately 92% are singletons. The CDR3 extends over 15 amino acids. Germline values: CDR1 MNHEY, CDR2 SMNVEV (reference sequence). The V and J ends lost 4 bases and 6 bases, in that order; junction bases with no gene match: 5.

What was sequenced was peripheral blood. The receptor was isolated from a man in his fifties or sixties with active COVID-19. The chain employs TRBV27 and TRBJ2-7; TRBD2 matches at 14 bases. CDR3 sequence: CASSSGTSGRGEQYF. As DNA, the CDR3 is TGTGCCAGCAGTTCCGGGACTAGCGGGAGAGGCGAGCAGTACTTC.